Following are 23 T cell receptor beta chains from one sample sequenced in a study of blood T cell repertoires in COVID-19. TCRdb's copy holds only in-frame clones and misses some; the assay was immunoSEQ multiplex PCR. Among roughly 390,000 clones, 85% were seen once, and the ten largest hold 3% to 4%. Sequencing was done on a sample of peripheral blood. The receptors were sampled from a woman aged 18-29 years with acute or convalescent COVID-19.

The sample holds one count of this clone. The CDR3 DNA reads as TGTGCCAGTAGAAGTTGGACAGGGGTCTATGGCTACACCTTC. This sequence encodes CASRSWTGVYGYTF. This sequence joins TRBV19 and TRBJ1-2, with 9 bases matching TRBD1. V was clipped by 6 bases and J by 4 bases; unmatched bases: 6. CDR1 LNHDA and CDR2 SQIVND come from the germline V gene (reference sequence). The CDR3 extends over 14 amino acids.

This rearrangement joins TRBV11-2 to TRBJ1-4; tentative D call: TRBD1 (6 bases). The V gene's germline CDR1 is SGHAT and CDR2 FQNNGV. The V end was cut by 5 bases, the J end by 4 bases, with 14 bases between. The CDR3 is made up of 15 amino acids. The CDR3 reads CASSREGGYNEKLFF. Written as DNA, the CDR3 is TGTGCCAGCAGCCGGGAGGGGGGATATAATGAAAAACTGTTTTTT.

Written as DNA, the CDR3 is TGTGCCAGCAGTTTGGGGGACAGGGGGCTTAGCGGGGAGCTGTTTTTT. It translates to CASSLGDRGLSGELFF. V gene TRBV28 combines with J gene TRBJ2-2; 12 bases are shared with TRBD1. This CDR3 has 16 amino acids. The trim removed 3 bases at V and 7 bases at J, leaving 6 bases unmatched. Germline CDR1 and CDR2: MDHEN and SYDVKM.

V usage is TRBV6-5 and J usage is TRBJ1-6; D not certain. The germline V gene has CDR1 MNHEY and CDR2 SVGAGI. V was cut by 6 bases and J by 5 bases, with 14 bases left in between. The CDR3 has 15 residues. This CDR3 is CASRKGRINNSPLHF. The CDR3 region has the DNA TGTGCCAGCAGAAAAGGGAGGATAAATAATTCACCCCTCCACTTT.

This clone was found a few times. CDR3 in amino acids: CASSIGLASTGELFF. For the CDR3, the DNA is TGTGCCAGCAGCATCGGACTAGCGAGTACCGGGGAGCTGTTTTTT. The chain combines TRBV7-3 with TRBJ2-2, with 9 positions matching TRBD2. Unmatched junction bases numbered 6, after V lost 5 bases and J lost 5 bases. The length of the CDR3 is 15 residues. Germline V gives CDR1 SGHTA, CDR2 FQGTGA. The variable domain in full, with the rest retrieved from reference TRBV7-3 and TRBJ2-2, is GAGVSQTPSNKVTEKGKYVELRCDPISGHTALYWYRQSLGQGPEFLIYFQGTGAADDSGLPNDRFFAVRPEGSVSTLKIQRTERGDSAVYLCASSIGLASTGELFFGEGSRLTVL.

The chain is built from TRBV5-1 and TRBJ2-1; 8 nucleotides agree with TRBD1. The V gene's germline CDR1 is SGHRS and CDR2 YFSETQ. J gave up 6 bases and V 4 bases, and 6 bases lay outside the gene matches. The CDR3 loop spans 14 amino acids. The CDR3 loop is CASSDPQGANEQFF. The CDR3 nucleotides read TGCGCCAGCAGCGATCCGCAGGGGGCCAATGAGCAGTTCTTC.

V gene TRBV9 combines with J gene TRBJ1-1; 10 nucleotides agree with TRBD1. The CDR3 spans 17 residues. The germline CDR1 and CDR2 sequences are SGDLS and YYNGEE. V was pared by 4 bases and J by 5 bases, with 14 bases of the junction left unmatched. The CDR3 is CASSLRDRGIEDTEAFF. The CDR3 DNA is TGTGCCAGCAGCCTGCGGGACAGGGGTATAGAAGATACTGAAGCTTTCTTT.

This clone has only one observation. The chain combines TRBV5-1 with TRBJ2-1, with a possible D match to TRBD1 (5 bases). V lost 5 bases to trimming and J lost 0 bases, with 12 bases between them. This CDR3 region has 15 residues. The germline CDR1 and CDR2 sequences are SGHRS and YFSETQ. The DNA of the CDR3 is TGCGCCAGCAGAGGGGCGAGCAGCTCCTACAATGAGCAGTTCTTC. The encoded protein is CASRGASSSYNEQFF.

The chain recombines TRBV12-3 or TRBV12-4 with TRBJ1-2; no reliable D call. The V end lost 7 bases, the J end lost 4 bases, and 10 bases lay between the germline ends. The length of the CDR3 is 12 residues. For the CDR3, the DNA is TGTGCCAGCACCATAGGAGTCTATGGCTACACCTTC. Translating gives CASTIGVYGYTF.

The V call is TRBV28, the J call TRBJ2-7, with TRBD2 identical over 7 bases. The junction had 5 bases not matched to a gene; V was cut back by 5 bases and J by 1 base. This CDR3 contains 14 residues. Germline-derived CDR1 and CDR2 are MDHEN and SYDVKM. The CDR3 nucleotides read TGTGCCAGCAGTCGTTCTAGCGGATCCTACGAGCAGTACTTC. Translated, it gives CASSRSSGSYEQYF.

The chain is built from TRBV5-4 and TRBJ1-6, with 7 positions matching TRBD1. V lost 1 base to trimming and J lost 14 bases; unmatched junction nucleotides: 18. This CDR3 region has 17 residues. Germline V gene data show CDR1 as SGHNT and CDR2 as YYREEE (reference sequence). The CDR3, as DNA: TGTGCCAGCAGCTTGTCCCCGGGACAGAGTACTAGAGAGGCCCTCCACTTT. This encodes CASSLSPGQSTREALHF.

The V gene is TRBV24-1, the J gene TRBJ2-5; 8 bases are a match to TRBD2. This CDR3 region has 15 residues. The germline V gene encodes CDR1 KGHDR and CDR2 SFDVKD. J was trimmed by 3 bases and V by 4 bases; bases with no gene match: 6. Here the CDR3 reads CATSEPAGVKETQYF. The CDR3 coding sequence is TGTGCCACCAGTGAACCAGCGGGAGTTAAAGAGACCCAGTACTTC.

The chain recombines TRBV30 with TRBJ1-2, with D possibly TRBD1 on 5 matching bases. The CDR3 length is 14 residues. With 6 bases removed from V and 4 bases from J, the gap between germline ends came to 18 bases. CDR1 and CDR2 (germline): GTSNPN, SVGIG (reference sequence). CDR3 bases: TGTGCCTGTACGGGGGGTGAGGTCCCCTATGGCTACACCTTC. Protein: CACTGGEVPYGYTF.

The chain combines TRBV4-1 with TRBJ1-2; 10 nucleotides align to TRBD1. Germline CDR1 and CDR2: MGHRA and YSYEKL. With V trimmed by 4 bases and J by 6 bases, 5 bases remained unmatched. This CDR3 comprises 14 residues. Here the CDR3 reads CASSPTGGWNGYTF. Here the CDR3 DNA reads TGCGCCAGCAGCCCGACAGGGGGCTGGAATGGCTACACCTTC.

The rearrangement uses TRBV9 and TRBJ1-2; 7 bases match TRBD1. The V gene's germline CDR1 is SGDLS and CDR2 YYNGEE. Unmatched junction bases numbered 5, after V lost 5 bases and J lost 7 bases. The CDR3 runs 12 residues. CDR3 region: CASRTQGTGYTF. CDR3 DNA sequence: TGTGCCAGCAGAACACAGGGGACTGGCTACACCTTC.

This clone was recorded a few times. The chain is built from TRBV6-1 and TRBJ1-5, with D perhaps TRBD1 (6 bases). Trimming left V 1 base short and J 4 bases short, with 11 bases between. CDR3 length: 15 residues. Germline V CDR1 and CDR2: MNHNS, SASEGT. CDR3 amino acids: CASSEGTVPNQPQHF. The CDR3 DNA sequence: TGTGCCAGCAGTGAAGGGACAGTGCCTAATCAGCCCCAGCATTTT.

This clone was seen only a few times. The identical CDR3 is also encoded by other nucleotide sequences in the sample. The rearrangement uses TRBV5-1 and TRBJ1-3, with 12 bases lining up with TRBD1. This CDR3 is built from 17 residues. Germline V lookup: CDR1 SGHRS, CDR2 YFSETQ. V was pared by 0 bases and J by 1 base, with 2 bases of the junction left unmatched. CDR3 loop: CASSLGGQGASGNTIYF. The CDR3 DNA is TGCGCCAGCAGCTTGGGGGGACAGGGGGCATCTGGAAACACCATATATTTT. The complete variable domain, with remaining parts taken from reference TRBV5-1 and TRBJ1-3, reads KAGVTQTPRYLIKTRGQQVTLSCSPISGHRSVSWYQQTPGQGLQFLFEYFSETQRNKGNFPGRFSGRQFSNSRSEMNVSTLELGDSALYLCASSLGGQGASGNTIYFGEGSWLTVV.

The chain couples TRBV5-1 to TRBJ1-6; perhaps TRBD1 as D (5 bases). The germline CDR1 and CDR2 sequences are SGHRS and YFSETQ. V was cut by 0 bases and J by 10 bases, with 11 bases left in between. This CDR3 is built from 14 residues. The CDR3 is CASSLAGYGSPLHF. As DNA, the CDR3 is TGCGCCAGCAGCTTGGCAGGGTATGGCTCACCCCTCCACTTT.

The V gene is TRBV3-1 (or the pseudogene TRBV3-2), the J gene TRBJ1-1; TRBD1 might be the D (6 bases). V lost 1 base and J lost 10, with 10 bases in between. This CDR3 comprises 12 residues. Germline CDR1 and CDR2: LGHDT and YNNKEL (reference sequence). The CDR3 spells CASSQVGRGAFF. CDR3 in DNA: TGTGCCAGCAGCCAAGTTGGCAGGGGAGCTTTCTTT.

The chain has TRBV27 and TRBJ1-1; 7 bases are a match to TRBD1. J gave up 2 bases and V 5 bases, and 8 bases lay outside the gene matches. Per the germline V gene, CDR1 is MNHEY and CDR2 is SMNVEV (reference sequence). The CDR3 covers 15 residues. CDR3 protein: CASSGNRGGNTEAFF. DNA for the CDR3: TGTGCCAGCAGTGGAAACAGGGGTGGCAACACTGAAGCTTTCTTT.

The V and J genes are TRBV4-1 and TRBJ1-1; 9 nucleotides match TRBD1. The germline CDR1 and CDR2 sequences are MGHRA and YSYEKL. The CDR3 contains 15 residues. V shed 0 bases, J shed 3 bases, and the junction held 2 bases outside the gene matches. CDR3 nucleotides: TGCGCCAGCAGCCAAGATGACAGGGGGGACACTGAAGCTTTCTTT. As protein: CASSQDDRGDTEAFF.

V gene TRBV28 combines with J gene TRBJ2-1; D is perhaps TRBD2 (5 bases). Germline CDR1 and CDR2: MDHEN and SYDVKM. CDR3 length: 15 residues. Trimming cost V 2 bases and J 1 base, with 9 bases left between them. The CDR3 loop reads CASSLPSNSYNEQFF. CDR3 sequence (DNA): TGTGCCAGCAGTTTACCTAGCAATTCCTACAATGAGCAGTTCTTC.

The chain uses TRBV4-1 and TRBJ2-1, with 9 bases matching TRBD2. CDR3 size: 14 residues. The trim removed 5 bases at V and 7 bases at J, leaving 6 bases unmatched. The germline gives CDR1 MGHRA, CDR2 YSYEKL. The chain's CDR3 is CASSGLAGYNEQFF. The DNA of the CDR3 is TGCGCCAGCAGCGGTCTAGCGGGGTATAATGAGCAGTTCTTC.